The rows below give T cell receptor beta chains drawn from one sample of a study of T cell repertoires in cytomegalovirus infection. MiXCR, applied by TCRdb to the reads, yields one record per CDR3 protein. The profile shows approximately 250,000 distinct CDR3 sequences, roughly 12% of them singletons. The material sequenced was PBMCs. These receptors all come from a human donor in good health (CMV status not recorded). Some clones in this sample may be carry-over from other donors' samples. CDR3s include the opening cysteine and the closing phenylalanine or tryptophan. A D gene is named only where the DNA matches it firmly. Some rows mark clone size as missing; the rest say once, few, many or name a class of expanded clone.

TRBJ1-4 | 13 | TRBV20-1 | - | - | CSARWSFNEKLFF | TGCAGTGCTAGGTGGAGCTTCAATGAAAAACTGTTTTTT
TRBJ2-7 | 13 | TRBV4-3 | - | few | CASSQDPTYEQYF | TGCGCCAGCAGCCAAGACCCCACCTACGAGCAGTACTTC
TRBJ2-1 | 12 | TRBV7-2 | TRBD2 | many | CASSRGGSGGLF | TGTGCCAGCAGTCGGGGTGGTAGCGGGGGCCTCTTC
TRBJ2-3 | 15 | TRBV2 | TRBD1 | few | CASKMGQGTTDTQYF | TGTGCCAGCAAAATGGGACAGGGTACGACAGATACGCAGTATTTT
TRBJ1-3 | 14 | TRBV5-4 | - | few | CASSFAGAGNTIYF | TGTGCCAGCAGCTTTGCAGGGGCCGGAAACACCATATATTTT
TRBJ1-5 | 13 | TRBV6-2/TRBV6-3 | TRBD1 | - | CAGRTGINQPQHF | TGTGCCGGGAGGACAGGGATAAATCAGCCCCAGCATTTT
TRBJ1-1 | 14 | TRBV29-1 | - | - | CSVELAAGAPEAFF | TGCAGCGTTGAATTGGCCGCCGGGGCACCTGAAGCTTTCTTT
TRBJ1-5 | 15 | TRBV7-2 | - | many | CASSLARGTNQPQHF | TGTGCCAGCAGCTTAGCGAGGGGTACCAATCAGCCCCAGCATTTT
TRBJ2-3 | 15 | TRBV15 | TRBD2 | few | CATSREAGGPGTQYF | TGTGCCACCAGCAGAGAAGCGGGAGGGCCGGGTACGCAGTATTTT
TRBJ1-5 | 14 | TRBV12-3/TRBV12-4 | TRBD1 | many | CASSPTGGEKPQHF | TGTGCCAGCAGTCCAACAGGGGGGGAGAAGCCCCAGCATTTT
TRBJ1-1 | 14 | TRBV6-2/TRBV6-3 | - | many | CASSYREEYTEAFF | TGTGCCAGCAGTTACCGTGAAGAGTACACTGAAGCTTTCTTT
TRBJ1-6 | 13 | TRBV20-1 | TRBD1 | many | CSLRDRANSPLHF | TGCAGTCTCCGGGACAGGGCTAATTCACCCCTCCACTTT
TRBJ2-1 | 15 | TRBV4-3 | TRBD2 | - | CASSHDGGMGNEQFF | TGCGCCAGCAGTCACGACGGGGGGATGGGCAATGAGCAGTTCTTC
TRBJ2-3 | 14 | TRBV7-2 | TRBD2 | many | CASSPLAGTDTQYF | TGTGCCAGCAGCCCCTTAGCGGGGACAGATACGCAGTATTTT
TRBJ2-3 | 15 | TRBV19 | - | many | CASRDPGLLIDTQYF | TGTGCCAGTAGAGATCCGGGACTGCTGATAGATACGCAGTATTTT
TRBJ2-5 | 11 | TRBV18 | - | - | CASLGEQTQYF | TGTGCCAGCTTGGGGGAACAGACCCAGTACTTC
TRBJ2-7 | 15 | TRBV25-1 | - | once | CASSARGTSAYEQYF | TGTGCCAGCAGTGCCCGCGGGACGTCAGCCTACGAGCAGTACTTC
TRBJ1-4 | 13 | TRBV20-1 | - | - | CSAPALTNEKLFF | TGCAGTGCTCCGGCTCTAACTAATGAAAAACTGTTTTTT
TRBJ2-7 | 13 | TRBV7-2 | - | - | CASSRDFLEEQYF | TGTGCCAGCAGCCGGGACTTCCTCGAGGAGCAGTACTTC
TRBJ2-4 | 13 | TRBV28 | - | - | CASSLNSIGIQYF | TGTGCCAGCAGTTTAAATAGTATTGGCATTCAGTACTTC
TRBJ1-5 | 15 | TRBV5-1 | - | - | CASSLDPSLNQPQHF | TGCGCCAGCAGCTTGGATCCCTCTTTAAATCAGCCCCAGCATTTT
TRBJ2-5 | 13 | TRBV24-1 | - | few | CATSAGDEETQYF | TGTGCCACCAGTGCAGGGGATGAAGAGACCCAGTACTTC
TRBJ1-2 | 12 | TRBV20-1 | TRBD1 | few | CSARQGIDGYTF | TGCAGTGCGAGACAGGGAATAGACGGCTACACCTTC
TRBJ1-2 | 12 | TRBV11-1 | - | few | CASSEGGNGYTF | TGTGCCAGCAGCGAAGGGGGAAATGGCTACACCTTC
TRBJ1-1 | 13 | TRBV20-1 | TRBD1 | - | CSAYTTGSTEAFF | TGCAGTGCCTATACGACAGGGAGCACTGAAGCTTTCTTT
TRBJ2-3 | 16 | TRBV7-2 | - | many | CASSLEGSGLTDTQYF | TGTGCCAGCAGCTTAGAGGGTAGCGGACTCACAGATACGCAGTATTTT
TRBJ1-5 | 14 | TRBV10-3 | - | many | CAISELNRDQPQHF | TGTGCCATCAGTGAGTTAAACAGGGATCAGCCCCAGCATTTT
TRBJ1-4 | 16 | TRBV6-1 | TRBD1 | many | CASRVILGGGNEKLFF | TGTGCCAGCAGAGTGATCTTAGGGGGCGGAAATGAAAAACTGTTTTTT
TRBJ1-3 | 13 | TRBV12-3/TRBV12-4 | - | many | CASSPNSGNTIYF | TGTGCCAGCAGTCCCAATTCTGGAAACACCATATATTTT
TRBJ1-6 | 13 | TRBV12-3/TRBV12-4 | TRBD1 | few | CASRPTGGSPLHF | TGTGCCAGCAGGCCGACAGGGGGTTCACCCCTCCACTTT